Presented here are 29 T cell receptor beta chains from one specimen sequenced in a study of blood T cell repertoires in COVID-19. TCRdb's copy holds only in-frame clones and misses some; the assay was immunoSEQ multiplex PCR. The table includes around 200,000 clones, 70% to 90% detected once. Sequencing used PBMCs or T cells enriched from blood (not recorded which). These receptors originate from a man aged 35 to 55 who had recovered from COVID-19.

This chain links TRBV3-1 (or the pseudogene TRBV3-2) with TRBJ1-1; 9 bases match TRBD1. The ends lost 1 base at V and 6 bases at J; junction bases unmatched: 3. CDR1 is LGHDT, CDR2 YNNKEL, per germline (reference sequence). This CDR3 contains 14 residues. Here the CDR3 DNA reads TGTGCCAGCAGCCAAGGACAGGGGGGGTCTGAAGCTTTCTTT. It translates to CASSQGQGGSEAFF.

To note about this clone: This sample includes further DNA sequences coding for the same CDR3. V gene TRBV2 combines with J gene TRBJ2-7; 7 bases fit TRBD2. Per germline, CDR1 SNHLY and CDR2 FYNNEI. The CDR3 totals 13 residues. V was clipped by 3 bases and J by 7 bases; unmatched bases: 6. CDR3 amino acids: CASSEGGSSEQYF. The CDR3 coding sequence is TGTGCCAGCAGTGAGGGCGGGAGCTCGGAGCAGTACTTC.

The chain couples TRBV5-4 to TRBJ2-6; perhaps TRBD1 as D (6 bases). The CDR3 spans 16 residues. V lost 2 bases to trimming and J lost 0 bases, with 9 bases between them. In germline, CDR1 is SGHNT, CDR2 YYREEE (reference sequence). The CDR3 DNA is TGTGCCAGCAGCTTCCGGACAGACTCTGGGGCCAACGTCCTGACTTTC. This codes for CASSFRTDSGANVLTF.

This clone was recorded a few times. J is TRBJ1-1 and V is TRBV21-1; the table gives TRBD1 as D, unverified against the DNA. TRBV21-1 is noted as a pseudogene. CDR3 size: 14 residues. In DNA form, the CDR3 reads TGTGCCAGCAGAAGACAGGGAGTGAACACTGAAGCTTTCTTT. Translating it yields CASRRQGVNTEAFF.

The chain links TRBV4-2 to TRBJ2-5; 10 bases line up with TRBD2. The germline gives CDR1 LGHNA, CDR2 YNFKEQ. Germline trimming cut 4 bases from V and 2 bases from J; bases unmatched to any gene: 7. The CDR3 runs to 16 residues. Here the CDR3 reads CASSPGEAGGQETQYF. DNA of the CDR3: TGTGCCAGCAGCCCCGGGGAAGCGGGAGGGCAAGAGACCCAGTACTTC.

Of note for this clone: The junction departs from germline at one end; a sequencing error may be responsible. The chain combines TRBV7-8 with TRBJ2-3; no definite D call. This CDR3 has 15 amino acids. The germline V gene encodes CDR1 SGHVS and CDR2 FQNEAQ. The DNA of the CDR3 is TGTGCCAGCAGCTTATTTTTATTTGGCACGGATACGCAGTATTTT. Its protein is CASSLFLFGTDTQYF.

CDR3 residues: CASSWTSGVSTDTQYF. The CDR3 nucleotides are TGTGCCAGCAGCTGGACTAGCGGGGTGAGCACAGATACGCAGTATTTT. The chain combines TRBV11-2 with TRBJ2-3; TRBD2 matches 12 bases. The CDR3 is 16 residues long. Trimming removed 4 bases from V and 0 bases from J; junction bases left unmatched: 2. The germline V gene encodes CDR1 SGHAT and CDR2 FQNNGV.

This chain uses TRBV10-1 with TRBJ1-6; the D gene is possibly TRBD1 (5 bases). Germline V gene lookup returns CDR1 WNHNN and CDR2 SYGVQD (reference sequence). The V end lost 0 bases, the J end lost 9 bases, and 12 bases lay between the germline ends. The CDR3 loop spans 15 amino acids. CDR3 coding DNA: TGCGCCAGCAGTGAGTCTCCAGGGAAGGCTTCACCCCTCCACTTT. This codes for CASSESPGKASPLHF.

V gene TRBV7-9 combines with J gene TRBJ2-1; D might be TRBD1 (6 bases). This CDR3 is 16 amino acids long. CDR1 SEHNR and CDR2 FQNEAQ come from the germline V gene (reference sequence). V was trimmed by 6 bases and J by 7 bases, leaving 22 bases between them. The CDR3 sequence: CASSRTAGVLGNEQFF. CDR3 nucleotide sequence: TGTGCCAGCAGTCGAACTGCAGGGGTTTTGGGAAATGAGCAGTTCTTC.

CDR3 coding DNA: TGTGCCAGCAGCCGAGACAGGGGATGGGACACCGGGGAGCTGTTTTTT. This gives the protein CASSRDRGWDTGELFF. V and J are TRBV2 and TRBJ2-2, with 8 nucleotides matching TRBD1. V lost 6 bases and J lost 3; bases outside the gene matches: 9. Germline loops: CDR1 SNHLY, CDR2 FYNNEI. The length of the CDR3 is 16 residues.

The chain combines TRBV15 with TRBJ2-5; D not resolved. The length of the CDR3 is 15 residues. CDR1 and CDR2 (germline): LNHNV, YYDKDF (reference sequence). Trimming took off 5 bases at V and 4 bases at J, with 17 bases between the two ends. The CDR3 reads CATSSLDVELETQYF. CDR3 nucleotides: TGTGCCACCAGCTCGTTAGATGTAGAACTAGAGACCCAGTACTTC.

This clone has just one count. The CDR3 coding sequence is TGCGCCAGCAGCTTGGGAGTTGGAGGAAGTAACTATGGCTACACCTTC. It is translated as CASSLGVGGSNYGYTF. The chain recombines TRBV5-1 with TRBJ1-2, with D unresolved. The V gene lost 0 bases and the J gene lost 1 base, with 13 bases spanning the gap. The CDR3 covers 16 residues. The germline gives CDR1 SGHRS, CDR2 YFSETQ. Full variable domain (remainder filled in from reference TRBV5-1 and TRBJ1-2): KAGVTQTPRYLIKTRGQQVTLSCSPISGHRSVSWYQQTPGQGLQFLFEYFSETQRNKGNFPGRFSGRQFSNSRSEMNVSTLELGDSALYLCASSLGVGGSNYGYTFGSGTRLTVV.

The rearrangement links TRBV27 to TRBJ2-7; no reliable D call. Germline V gene sequence: CDR1 MNHEY, CDR2 SMNVEV (reference sequence). This CDR3 has 13 amino acids. V gave up 3 bases and J gave up 1 base, with 7 bases separating them. DNA for the CDR3: TGTGCCAGCAGTTTCGGTGAGTCCTACGAGCAGTACTTC. This codes for CASSFGESYEQYF.

The chain joins TRBV5-5 to TRBJ1-6, with 7 bases lining up with TRBD1. Germline assignment: CDR1 SGHKS and CDR2 YYEKEE (reference sequence). The trim removed 1 base at V and 6 bases at J, leaving 7 bases unmatched. This CDR3 contains 16 residues. The CDR3 here is CASSLRARDSNSPLHF. The CDR3, as DNA: TGTGCCAGCAGCTTGCGGGCTCGGGACAGTAATTCACCCCTCCACTTT.

This chain uses TRBV12-3 or TRBV12-4 with TRBJ2-7, with a possible D match to TRBD2 (6 bases). The V and J ends lost 5 bases and 9 bases respectively, with 11 bases between them. This CDR3 comprises 11 residues. In DNA form, the CDR3 reads TGTGCCAGCAGTATAGGGAGGTGGCAGTACTTC. Residues: CASSIGRWQYF.

Only one count was recorded for this clone. The rearrangement uses TRBV29-1 and TRBJ1-5; possible D gene TRBD1, 5 bases. Deletions cut 4 bases from V and 3 bases from J, with 10 bases between. The CDR3 totals 13 residues. Germline loops: CDR1 SQVTM, CDR2 ANQGSEA. CDR3 coding DNA: TGCAGCGTTGGACAGAGCCCCAATCAGCCCCAGCATTTT. The encoded protein is CSVGQSPNQPQHF.

This clone has just a few counts. V gene TRBV7-9 combines with J gene TRBJ2-7; tentative D call: TRBD1 (6 bases). The V gene's germline CDR1 is SEHNR and CDR2 FQNEAQ (reference sequence). V was trimmed by 5 bases and J by 6 bases, leaving 23 bases between them. This CDR3 contains 16 residues. Written as DNA, the CDR3 is TGTGCCAGCAGCCTCCAACAAGTGCGTCTAGGGGGCGAGCAGTACTTC. Translation gives CASSLQQVRLGGEQYF.

This clone was detected only a few times. The V gene is TRBV7-3, the J gene TRBJ2-3, with D possibly TRBD2 on 5 matching bases. The CDR3 runs to 13 residues. V lost 4 bases and J lost 5, with 10 bases in between. CDR1 is SGHTA and CDR2 is FQGTGA in the germline V gene. The DNA for the CDR3 is TGTGCCAGCAGCTCCGACCGGGGAGATACGCAGTATTTT. Amino acid sequence: CASSSDRGDTQYF.

There are a few counts of this clone. The chain carries TRBV18 and TRBJ2-3, with 7 bases identical to TRBD1. The CDR3 totals 16 residues. Unmatched junction bases numbered 8, after V lost 3 bases and J lost 2 bases. From germline, CDR1 is KGHSH and CDR2 LQKENI. This CDR3 reads CASSPISGQITDTQYF. The CDR3 DNA is TGTGCCAGCTCACCTATCTCGGGACAGATCACAGATACGCAGTATTTT.

This rearrangement joins TRBV2 to TRBJ1-5; 7 nucleotides align to TRBD1. V gave up 5 bases and J gave up 2 bases; unmatched junction bases: 6. CDR3 length equals 15 residues. The germline gives CDR1 SNHLY, CDR2 FYNNEI. CDR3 sequence: CASSRGQGGNQPQHF. Here the CDR3 DNA reads TGTGCCAGCAGTAGGGGGCAAGGAGGCAATCAGCCCCAGCATTTT.

The V and J genes are TRBV5-5 and TRBJ1-2; no reliable D call. Germline CDR1 SGHKS, CDR2 YYEKEE (reference sequence). Trimming took off 0 bases at V and 6 bases at J, with 6 bases between the two ends. This CDR3 contains 12 residues. The CDR3 protein is CASSLGGDGYTF. As DNA, the CDR3 is TGTGCCAGCAGCTTGGGGGGAGATGGCTACACCTTC.

This sequence joins TRBV5-1 and TRBJ2-2, with 10 bases matching TRBD2. The CDR3 loop spans 16 amino acids. V lost 4 bases to trimming and J lost 4 bases; unmatched junction nucleotides: 7. Germline-derived CDR1 and CDR2 are SGHRS and YFSETQ. The CDR3 spells CASSLNIAGGTGELFF. The CDR3 nucleotides are TGCGCCAGCAGCCTGAACATAGCGGGAGGCACCGGGGAGCTGTTTTTT. Filled out from reference TRBV5-1 and TRBJ2-2, the complete variable domain reads KAGVTQTPRYLIKTRGQQVTLSCSPISGHRSVSWYQQTPGQGLQFLFEYFSETQRNKGNFPGRFSGRQFSNSRSEMNVSTLELGDSALYLCASSLNIAGGTGELFFGEGSRLTVL.

V is TRBV19 and J is TRBJ1-2; TRBD1 is a possible D gene (6 bases). The CDR3 consists of 15 residues. Per germline, CDR1 LNHDA and CDR2 SQIVND (reference sequence). Trimming shortened V by 4 bases and J by 4 bases, and 16 bases separated the two germline ends. The CDR3 nucleotides are TGTGCCAGTAGTACCTACACAGGGTCTGGCTATGGCTACACCTTC. This gives the protein CASSTYTGSGYGYTF. Looking up the rest from reference TRBV19 and TRBJ1-2 gives the full variable domain: DGGITQSPKYLFRKEGQNVTLSCEQNLNHDAMYWYRQDPGQGLRLIYYSQIVNDFQKGDIAEGYSVSREKKESFPLTVTSAQKNPTAFYLCASSTYTGSGYGYTFGSGTRLTVV.

V and J are TRBV5-1 and TRBJ2-7, with 7 bases that match TRBD1. J gave up 5 bases and V 3 bases, and 5 bases lay outside the gene matches. CDR3 length: 13 amino acids. CDR1 and CDR2 from the germline V gene are SGHRS and YFSETQ. This CDR3 is CASSSPQGNEQYF. DNA of the CDR3: TGCGCCAGCAGCTCCCCACAGGGGAACGAGCAGTACTTC. Together with reference TRBV5-1 and TRBJ2-7, the CDR3 gives the full variable domain: KAGVTQTPRYLIKTRGQQVTLSCSPISGHRSVSWYQQTPGQGLQFLFEYFSETQRNKGNFPGRFSGRQFSNSRSEMNVSTLELGDSALYLCASSSPQGNEQYFGPGTRLTVT.

V is TRBV19 and J is TRBJ2-1, with TRBD2 identical over 9 bases. Trimming at V came to 3 bases and at J to 6 bases, leaving 9 bases not matched to a gene. This CDR3 has 16 residues. Germline V CDR1 and CDR2: LNHDA, SQIVND (reference sequence). Written as DNA, the CDR3 is TGTGCCAGTAGTATGGGTTGGCTAGCGGGGCCCAATGAGCAGTTCTTC. This sequence encodes CASSMGWLAGPNEQFF. Full variable domain (outside the CDR3, taken from reference TRBV19 and TRBJ2-1): DGGITQSPKYLFRKEGQNVTLSCEQNLNHDAMYWYRQDPGQGLRLIYYSQIVNDFQKGDIAEGYSVSREKKESFPLTVTSAQKNPTAFYLCASSMGWLAGPNEQFFGPGTRLTVL.

The table lists this clone with a few counts. The chain uses TRBV11-2 and TRBJ1-1, with a weak D call TRBD1 (6 bases). The germline CDR1 and CDR2 sequences are SGHAT and FQNNGV. CDR3 length: 16 residues. The V end was cut by 4 bases, the J end by 0 bases, with 15 bases between. CDR3 DNA sequence: TGTGCCAGCAGCTCCCATCCACAGGGAATGAACACTGAAGCTTTCTTT. Translation gives CASSSHPQGMNTEAFF.

CDR3 DNA: TGTGCCAGCGGACAGGTCTACGAGCAGTACTTC. Protein product: CASGQVYEQYF. V is TRBV11-2 and J is TRBJ2-7, with TRBD1 identical over 7 bases. This CDR3 contains 11 residues. Unmatched junction bases numbered 1, after V lost 8 bases and J lost 3 bases. Germline-derived CDR1 and CDR2 are SGHAT and FQNNGV.

The rearrangement links TRBV10-3 to TRBJ1-5; perhaps TRBD1 as D (6 bases). The CDR3 extends over 17 amino acids. Trimming took 2 bases from V and 4 from J, leaving 18 bases between them. From germline, CDR1 is ENHRY and CDR2 SYGVKD. As DNA, the CDR3 is TGTGCCATCAGTGAGGCATCGTTACAGGGCGGGAATCAGCCCCAGCATTTT. Translated, it gives CAISEASLQGGNQPQHF.

Note on this clone: The same CDR3 arises from other DNA sequences in this sample as well. The V call is TRBV6-5, the J call TRBJ2-7; 12 bases are shared with TRBD1. J gave up 4 bases and V 5 bases, and 3 bases lay outside the gene matches. The germline CDR1 and CDR2 sequences are MNHEY and SVGAGI. CDR3 length: 14 amino acids. CDR3 protein: CASSPGQGAYEQYF. CDR3 DNA: TGTGCCAGCAGTCCGGGACAGGGGGCTTACGAGCAGTACTTC.